This T cell receptor beta chain was retrieved from a study of radiotherapy plus CTLA-4 blockade in lung cancer. Study in general: An objective response was seen in approximately 17% of patients, and disease control in less than 40%. Overall study findings and caveats: Expansion in blood of tumor-derived TCR clones was seen after radiotherapy plus ipilimumab.

The CDR3 covers 18 residues. CDR1 is SGHTA and CDR2 is FQGNSA in the germline V gene. After removal of 1 base from V and 2 bases from J, the junction contained 11 bases not matched to a gene. Measured with immunoSEQ multiplex PCR; TCRdb has only the in-frame clones, and not every one. Here the sample spans tens of thousands of clones, roughly three quarters being singletons. Notes on this clone: Antigen unknown.

Specimen: peripheral blood, collected from a patient treated with radiotherapy plus ipilimumab. The sequence derives from a human donor with non-small cell lung cancer whose response to radiotherapy plus ipilimumab could not be evaluated. This chain uses TRBV7-2 with TRBJ2-5, with 9 nucleotides matching TRBD1. CDR3 sequence: CASSLVGTGQPIQETQYF. CDR3 in DNA: TGTGCCAGCAGCTTAGTGGGGACAGGGCAGCCTATTCAAGAGACCCAGTACTTC.